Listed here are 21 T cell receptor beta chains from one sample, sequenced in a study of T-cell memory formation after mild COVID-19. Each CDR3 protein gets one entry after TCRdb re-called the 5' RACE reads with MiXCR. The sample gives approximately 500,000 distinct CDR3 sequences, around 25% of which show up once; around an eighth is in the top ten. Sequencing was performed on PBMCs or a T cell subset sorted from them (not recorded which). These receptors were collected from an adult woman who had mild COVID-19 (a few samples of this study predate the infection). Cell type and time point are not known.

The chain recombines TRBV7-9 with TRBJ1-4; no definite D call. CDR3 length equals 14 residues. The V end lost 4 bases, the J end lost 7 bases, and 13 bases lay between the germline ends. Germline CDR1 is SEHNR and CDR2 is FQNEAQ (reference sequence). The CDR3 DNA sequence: TGTGCCAGCAGCTCCAACCCCATGCGTGAAAAACTGTTTTTT. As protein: CASSSNPMREKLFF.

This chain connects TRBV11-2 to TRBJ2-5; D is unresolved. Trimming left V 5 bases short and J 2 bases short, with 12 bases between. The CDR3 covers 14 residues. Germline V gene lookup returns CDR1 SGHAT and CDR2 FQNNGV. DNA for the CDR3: TGTGCCAGCAGCGAGACCCAGATACAAGAGACCCAGTACTTC. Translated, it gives CASSETQIQETQYF.

The CDR3 reads CASSLALAGANNEQFF. CDR3 bases: TGTGCCAGCAGCTTAGCTCTAGCGGGGGCCAATAATGAGCAGTTCTTC. The chain recombines TRBV7-8 with TRBJ2-1; 10 positions agree with TRBD2. The germline V gene has CDR1 SGHVS and CDR2 FQNEAQ. The CDR3 has 16 amino acids. J lost 7 bases, V lost 0 bases, and 6 bases had no gene match.

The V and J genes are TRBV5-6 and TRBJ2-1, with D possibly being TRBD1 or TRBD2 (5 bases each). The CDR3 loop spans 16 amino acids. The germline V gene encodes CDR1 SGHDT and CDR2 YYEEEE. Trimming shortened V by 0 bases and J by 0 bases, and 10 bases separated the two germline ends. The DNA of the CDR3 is TGTGCCAGCAGCTTGGGAGGGCAGGGCTCCTACAATGAGCAGTTCTTC. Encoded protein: CASSLGGQGSYNEQFF.

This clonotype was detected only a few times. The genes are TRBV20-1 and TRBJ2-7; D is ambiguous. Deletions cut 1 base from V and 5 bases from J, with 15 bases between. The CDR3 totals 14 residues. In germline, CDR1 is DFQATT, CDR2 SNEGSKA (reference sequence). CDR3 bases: TGCAGTGCTAGAGCGAGGCAGGTGAACCACGAGCAGTACTTC. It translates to CSARARQVNHEQYF.

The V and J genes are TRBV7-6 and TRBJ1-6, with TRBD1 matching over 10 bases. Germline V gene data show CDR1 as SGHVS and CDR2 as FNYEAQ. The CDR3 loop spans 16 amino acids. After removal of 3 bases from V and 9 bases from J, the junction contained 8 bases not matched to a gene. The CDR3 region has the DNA TGTGCCAGCAGCTTTTCCTCCGGGACAGGGGTTTCACCCCTCCACTTT. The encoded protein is CASSFSSGTGVSPLHF. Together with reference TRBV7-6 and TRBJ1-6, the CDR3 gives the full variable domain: GAGVSQSPRYKVTKRGQDVALRCDPISGHVSLYWYRQALGQGPEFLTYFNYEAQQDKSGLPNDRFSAERPEGSISTLTIQRTEQRDSAMYRCASSFSSGTGVSPLHFGNGTRLTVT.

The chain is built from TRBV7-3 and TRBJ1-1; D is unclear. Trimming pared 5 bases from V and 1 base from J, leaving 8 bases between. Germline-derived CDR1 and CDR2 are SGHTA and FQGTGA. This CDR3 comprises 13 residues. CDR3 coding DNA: TGTGCCAGCAGCCAAAATTGGAACACTGAAGCTTTCTTT. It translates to CASSQNWNTEAFF.

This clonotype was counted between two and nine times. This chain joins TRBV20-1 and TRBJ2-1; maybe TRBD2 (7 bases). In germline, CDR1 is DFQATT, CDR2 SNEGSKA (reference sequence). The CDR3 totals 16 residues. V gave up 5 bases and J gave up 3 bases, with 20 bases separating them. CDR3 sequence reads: CSALPRGEGRYNEQFF. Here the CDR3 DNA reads TGCAGTGCTCTCCCGAGGGGGGAGGGCCGCTACAATGAGCAGTTCTTC.

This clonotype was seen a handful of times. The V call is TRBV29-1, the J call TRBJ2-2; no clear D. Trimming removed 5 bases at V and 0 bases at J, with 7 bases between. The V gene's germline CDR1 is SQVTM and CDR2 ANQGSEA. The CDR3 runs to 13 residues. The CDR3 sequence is CSVLGANTGELFF. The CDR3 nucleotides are TGCAGCGTTCTTGGGGCGAACACCGGGGAGCTGTTTTTT.

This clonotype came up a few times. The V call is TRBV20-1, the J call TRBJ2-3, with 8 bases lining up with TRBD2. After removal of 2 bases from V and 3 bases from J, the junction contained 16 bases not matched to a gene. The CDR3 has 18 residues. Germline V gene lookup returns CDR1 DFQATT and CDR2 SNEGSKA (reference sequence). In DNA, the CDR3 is TGCAGTGCTAGACTCTCTTACCAACCGGGAGGGAAAACAGATACGCAGTATTTT. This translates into CSARLSYQPGGKTDTQYF.

CDR3 protein: CASSPGVAPDTEAFF. CDR3 bases: TGTGCCAGTAGTCCCGGGGTGGCCCCGGACACTGAAGCTTTCTTT. The chain links TRBV19 to TRBJ1-1; D not resolved. Germline V CDR1 and CDR2: LNHDA, SQIVND (reference sequence). Trimming pared 5 bases from V and 3 bases from J, leaving 16 bases between. This CDR3 region has 15 residues. Complete variable domain (other parts from reference TRBV19 and TRBJ1-1): DGGITQSPKYLFRKEGQNVTLSCEQNLNHDAMYWYRQDPGQGLRLIYYSQIVNDFQKGDIAEGYSVSREKKESFPLTVTSAQKNPTAFYLCASSPGVAPDTEAFFGQGTRLTVV.

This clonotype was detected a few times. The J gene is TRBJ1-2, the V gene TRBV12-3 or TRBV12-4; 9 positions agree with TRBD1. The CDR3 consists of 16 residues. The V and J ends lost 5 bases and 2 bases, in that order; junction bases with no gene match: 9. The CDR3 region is CASSPTPGTGNYGYTF. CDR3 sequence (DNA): TGTGCCAGCAGTCCCACCCCCGGGACAGGGAACTATGGCTACACCTTC.

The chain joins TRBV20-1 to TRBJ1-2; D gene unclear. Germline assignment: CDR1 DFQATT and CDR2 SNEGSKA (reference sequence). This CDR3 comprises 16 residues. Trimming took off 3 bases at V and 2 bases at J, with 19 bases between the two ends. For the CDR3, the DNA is TGCAGTGCTAGTCCATCCCCTGGAAAAGCAAACTATGGCTACACCTTC. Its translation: CSASPSPGKANYGYTF.

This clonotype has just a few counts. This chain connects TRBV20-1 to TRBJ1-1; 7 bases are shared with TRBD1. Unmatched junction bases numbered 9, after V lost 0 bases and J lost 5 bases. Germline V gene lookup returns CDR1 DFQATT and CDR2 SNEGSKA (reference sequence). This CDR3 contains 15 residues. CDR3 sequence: CSARDLDRAPTEAFF. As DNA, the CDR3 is TGCAGTGCTAGAGATCTCGACAGGGCGCCTACTGAAGCTTTCTTT.

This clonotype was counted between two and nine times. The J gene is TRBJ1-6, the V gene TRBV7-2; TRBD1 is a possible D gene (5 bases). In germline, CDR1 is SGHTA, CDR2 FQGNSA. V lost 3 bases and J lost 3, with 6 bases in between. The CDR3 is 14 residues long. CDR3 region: CASSLGVYNSPLHF. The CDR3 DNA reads TGTGCCAGCAGCTTGGGGGTCTATAATTCACCCCTCCACTTT.

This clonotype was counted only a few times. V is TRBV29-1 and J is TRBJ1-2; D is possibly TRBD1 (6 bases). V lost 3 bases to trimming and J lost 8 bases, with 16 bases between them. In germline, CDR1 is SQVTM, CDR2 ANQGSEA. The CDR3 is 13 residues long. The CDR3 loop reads CSVEEYRVNGYTF. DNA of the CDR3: TGCAGCGTTGAGGAGTACAGGGTGAACGGCTACACCTTC. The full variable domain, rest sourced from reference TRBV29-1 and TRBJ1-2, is SAVISQKPSRDICQRGTSLTIQCQVDSQVTMMFWYRQQPGQSLTLIATANQGSEATYESGFVIDKFPISRPNLTFSTLTVSNMSPEDSSIYLCSVEEYRVNGYTFGSGTRLTVV.

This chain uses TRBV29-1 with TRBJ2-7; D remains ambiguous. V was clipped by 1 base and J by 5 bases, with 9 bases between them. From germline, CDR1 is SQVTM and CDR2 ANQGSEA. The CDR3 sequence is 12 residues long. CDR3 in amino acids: CSVEVALDEQYF. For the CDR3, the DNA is TGCAGCGTTGAAGTCGCTCTGGACGAGCAGTACTTC.

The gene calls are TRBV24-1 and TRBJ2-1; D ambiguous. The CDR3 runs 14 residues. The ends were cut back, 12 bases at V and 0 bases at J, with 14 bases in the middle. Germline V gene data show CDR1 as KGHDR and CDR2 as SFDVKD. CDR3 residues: CAALGRISYNEQFF. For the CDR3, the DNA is TGTGCCGCGCTCGGACGGATCTCCTACAATGAGCAGTTCTTC.

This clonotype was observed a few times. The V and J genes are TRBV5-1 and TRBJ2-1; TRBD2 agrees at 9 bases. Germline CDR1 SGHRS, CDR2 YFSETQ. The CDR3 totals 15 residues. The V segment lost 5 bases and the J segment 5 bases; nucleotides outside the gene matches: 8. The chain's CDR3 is CASRNGLAPNNEQFF. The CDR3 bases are TGCGCCAGCAGGAATGGACTAGCGCCCAACAATGAGCAGTTCTTC.

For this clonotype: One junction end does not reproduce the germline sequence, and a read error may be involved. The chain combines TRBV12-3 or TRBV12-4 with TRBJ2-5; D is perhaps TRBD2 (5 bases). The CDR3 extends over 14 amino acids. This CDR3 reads CASSFRLRGETQYF. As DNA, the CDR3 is TGTGCCAGCAGTTTTCGACTACGGGGAGAGACACAGTACTTC.

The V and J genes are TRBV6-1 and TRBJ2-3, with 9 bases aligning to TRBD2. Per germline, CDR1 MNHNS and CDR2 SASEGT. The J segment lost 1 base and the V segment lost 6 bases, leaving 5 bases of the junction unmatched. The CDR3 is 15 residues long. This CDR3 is CASSRLAVGTDTQYF. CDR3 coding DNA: TGTGCCAGCAGCAGACTAGCGGTTGGCACAGATACGCAGTATTTT.